The 2 T cell receptor beta chains presented below share a single source sample, sequenced in a study of T cell repertoires in cytomegalovirus infection. Their antigen targets remain unknown. TCRdb processed the reads anew with MiXCR; each CDR3 protein has one entry. The table lists around 570,000 distinct CDR3 sequences, over 35% of them singletons. The sample here was cultured PBMCs, taken from culture after CMV antigen stimulation. The receptor source for this set is a human donor in good health (CMV status not recorded). Some clones in this sample may be carry-over from other donors' samples.

This clonotype was recorded many times. V gene TRBV7-2 combines with J gene TRBJ1-1, with unresolved D. The CDR3 has 14 residues. Germline CDR1 SGHTA, CDR2 FQGNSA. The V gene lost 1 base and the J gene lost 4 bases, with 10 bases spanning the gap. This CDR3 reads CASSLVRESTEAFF. DNA of the CDR3: TGTGCCAGCAGCTTAGTTCGCGAGAGCACTGAAGCTTTCTTT. Full variable domain (outside the CDR3, taken from reference TRBV7-2 and TRBJ1-1): GAGVSQSPSNKVTEKGKDVELRCDPISGHTALYWYRQSLGQGLEFLIYFQGNSAPDKSGLPSDRFSAERTGGSVSTLTIQRTQQEDSAVYLCASSLVRESTEAFFGQGTRLTVV.

The CDR3 DNA is TGTGCCAGCAGCTACCGCCCGACAGGGCCTAACACTGAAGCTTTCTTT. It codes for CASSYRPTGPNTEAFF. The gene calls are TRBV7-6 and TRBJ1-1; TRBD1 matches 7 bases. The CDR3 length is 16 residues. V was pared by 4 bases and J by 2 bases, with 10 bases of the junction left unmatched. The germline V gene has CDR1 SGHVS and CDR2 FNYEAQ.